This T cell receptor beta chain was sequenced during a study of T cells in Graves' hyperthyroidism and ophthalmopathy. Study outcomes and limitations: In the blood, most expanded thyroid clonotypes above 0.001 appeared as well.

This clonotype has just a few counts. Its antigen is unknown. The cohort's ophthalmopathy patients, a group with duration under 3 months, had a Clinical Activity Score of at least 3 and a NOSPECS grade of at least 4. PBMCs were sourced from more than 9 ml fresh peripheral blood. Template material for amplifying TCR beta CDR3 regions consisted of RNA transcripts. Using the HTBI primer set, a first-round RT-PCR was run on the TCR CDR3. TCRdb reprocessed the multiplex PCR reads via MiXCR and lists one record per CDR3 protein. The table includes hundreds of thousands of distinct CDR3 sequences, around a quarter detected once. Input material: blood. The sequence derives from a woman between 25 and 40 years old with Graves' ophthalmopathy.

The CDR3 sequence is CASSLGSGQRTQPQHF. CDR3 bases: TGTGCCAGCAGCTTGGGGTCGGGACAGCGGACCCAGCCCCAGCATTTT. The rearrangement links TRBV5-6 to TRBJ1-5; 7 nucleotides line up with TRBD1. CDR1 is SGHDT and CDR2 is YYEEEE in the germline V gene. Trimming at V came to 0 bases and at J to 7 bases, leaving 10 bases not matched to a gene. The CDR3 is 16 residues long.